What follows are 18 T cell receptor beta chains derived from one specimen sequenced in a study of T-cell reconstitution after alpha-beta-depleted transplantation in children. Unique molecular identifiers featured in how the TCRbeta library was prepared. TCRdb used MiXCR to reprocess the PCR reads, holding one entry per CDR3 protein. The data hold roughly 420,000 distinct CDR3 sequences, with about 17% observed a single time. Sample: PBMCs, mostly from graft donor cells, taken 360 days after TCRalphabeta/CD19-depleted stem cell transplant. The receptors come from a boy younger than two who had a stem cell transplant for Wiskott-Aldrich syndrome, so the T cells may come from the graft donor.

Only a few counts were recorded for this clonotype. The gene calls are TRBV7-9 and TRBJ2-5, with D uncertain. V lost 2 bases and J lost 1, with 8 bases in between. In germline, CDR1 is SEHNR, CDR2 FQNEAQ (reference sequence). This CDR3 has 14 residues. The CDR3, as DNA: TGTGCCAGCAGCTTAAAAGGGATCCAAGAGACCCAGTACTTC. This codes for CASSLKGIQETQYF. The full variable domain, rest sourced from reference TRBV7-9 and TRBJ2-5, is DTGVSQNPRHKITKRGQNVTFRCDPISEHNRLYWYRQTLGQGPEFLTYFQNEAQLEKSRLLSDRFSAERPKGSFSTLEIQRTEQGDSAMYLCASSLKGIQETQYFGPGTRLLVL.

The chain carries TRBV7-9 and TRBJ2-7, with 10 bases identical to TRBD1. There are 17 residues in the CDR3. The ends lost 11 bases at V and 1 base at J; junction bases unmatched: 17. Germline assignment: CDR1 SEHNR and CDR2 FQNEAQ (reference sequence). The chain's CDR3 is CALEGPDRGQVSYEQYF. DNA for the CDR3: TGTGCCCTTGAGGGCCCCGACAGGGGGCAAGTATCCTACGAGCAGTACTTC.

The chain couples TRBV7-9 to TRBJ1-2, with D possibly matching TRBD1 (5 bases). V shed 4 bases and J shed 6 bases, with 12 bases lying between them. The length of the CDR3 is 13 residues. Germline V lookup: CDR1 SEHNR, CDR2 FQNEAQ (reference sequence). The CDR3 region is CASSYEWGNGYTF. The CDR3 nucleotides read TGTGCCAGCAGCTATGAATGGGGGAATGGCTACACCTTC. The variable domain in full, with the rest retrieved from reference TRBV7-9 and TRBJ1-2, is DTGVSQNPRHKITKRGQNVTFRCDPISEHNRLYWYRQTLGQGPEFLTYFQNEAQLEKSRLLSDRFSAERPKGSFSTLEIQRTEQGDSAMYLCASSYEWGNGYTFGSGTRLTVV.

This clonotype was detected a few times. The chain couples TRBV10-3 to TRBJ2-7; a weak D match, TRBD2 (5 bases). V was clipped by 5 bases and J by 3 bases, with 11 bases between them. This CDR3 has 13 residues. Germline values: CDR1 ENHRY, CDR2 SYGVKD. The CDR3 DNA reads TGTGCCATCAGTCGAGGACTGATCTACGAGCAGTACTTC. Its protein is CAISRGLIYEQYF.

The rearrangement links TRBV3-1 to TRBJ2-5, with TRBD2 matching over 9 bases. Germline V gives CDR1 LGHDT, CDR2 YNNKEL (reference sequence). The CDR3 contains 13 residues. V lost 1 base and J lost 7; bases outside the gene matches: 1. The CDR3 DNA follows: TGTGCCAGCAGCCAAGGCGGGGGGGTGACCCAGTACTTC. Translating it yields CASSQGGGVTQYF.

This sequence joins TRBV5-6 and TRBJ2-1; a possible D gene is TRBD2 (6 bases). V shed 7 bases and J shed 10 bases, with 18 bases lying between them. This CDR3 comprises 13 residues. CDR1 and CDR2 from the germline V gene are SGHDT and YYEEEE. CDR3 sequence: CASGPGTSSEQFF. The CDR3 region has the DNA TGTGCCAGCGGCCCCGGGACTTCTAGCGAGCAGTTCTTC.

This chain connects TRBV20-1 to TRBJ2-7, with 9 bases identical to TRBD2. The CDR3 extends over 16 amino acids. Losses at the gene ends were 0 bases for V and 3 bases for J; bases not matched to a gene: 9. Germline values: CDR1 DFQATT, CDR2 SNEGSKA (reference sequence). CDR3 nucleotide sequence: TGCAGTGCTAGAGATCCCGTAGCGGGGGCAAGCTACGAGCAGTACTTC. It translates to CSARDPVAGASYEQYF.

The chain carries TRBV7-2 and TRBJ2-4; TRBD2 aligns across 10 bases. Trimming cost V 3 bases and J 12 bases; bases outside gene matches: 11. Germline loops: CDR1 SGHTA, CDR2 FQGNSA. CDR3 length: 15 residues. DNA of the CDR3: TGTGCCAGCAGCTTGGGACTAGCGATCCCCCGGCATCAGTACTTC. This gives the protein CASSLGLAIPRHQYF. The variable domain in full, with the rest retrieved from reference TRBV7-2 and TRBJ2-4, is GAGVSQSPSNKVTEKGKDVELRCDPISGHTALYWYRQSLGQGLEFLIYFQGNSAPDKSGLPSDRFSAERTGGSVSTLTIQRTQQEDSAVYLCASSLGLAIPRHQYFGAGTRLSVL.

The chain employs TRBV15 and TRBJ1-5; tentative D call: TRBD1 (6 bases). Trimming stripped 0 bases from V and 5 bases from J, with 8 bases between. The CDR3 runs 14 residues. The germline CDR1 and CDR2 sequences are LNHNV and YYDKDF (reference sequence). In DNA, the CDR3 is TGTGCCACCAGCAGAGACAGGGGCGATCAGCCCCAGCATTTT. Its translation: CATSRDRGDQPQHF.

V gene TRBV12-3 or TRBV12-4 combines with J gene TRBJ2-7; tentative D call: TRBD2 (5 bases). V lost 7 bases to trimming and J lost 2 bases, with 15 bases between them. CDR3 size: 14 residues. DNA for the CDR3: TGTGCCAGCACCCCGGGATCTAAAACCTACGAGCAGTACTTC. As protein: CASTPGSKTYEQYF.

The rearrangement links TRBV5-1 to TRBJ2-5; D is perhaps TRBD1 (6 bases). The CDR3 length is 14 residues. CDR1 is SGHRS and CDR2 is YFSETQ in the germline V gene. Deletions cut 4 bases from V and 5 bases from J, with 15 bases between. The CDR3 region has the DNA TGCGCCAGCAGCCCCCGACAGGTGCTGGAGACCCAGTACTTC. This encodes CASSPRQVLETQYF.

A few counts support this clonotype. The J gene is TRBJ2-1, the V gene TRBV11-2; D is unclear. The V and J ends lost 2 bases and 0 bases respectively, with 17 bases between them. Per germline, CDR1 SGHAT and CDR2 FQNNGV. The CDR3 is 18 amino acids. The CDR3 here is CASSLRTVVMSSYNEQFF. The CDR3 coding sequence is TGTGCCAGCAGCTTACGGACGGTTGTAATGAGCTCCTACAATGAGCAGTTCTTC.

This rearrangement joins TRBV12-3 or TRBV12-4 to TRBJ1-2; possibly TRBD1 for D (5 bases). This CDR3 has 17 residues. Trimming shortened V by 2 bases and J by 4 bases, and 20 bases separated the two germline ends. In DNA form, the CDR3 reads TGTGCCAGCAGTTTATTCATCGGGACCGAAGACTCCTATGGCTACACCTTC. Its protein is CASSLFIGTEDSYGYTF.

The chain couples TRBV12-3 or TRBV12-4 to TRBJ2-1; perhaps TRBD2 as D (6 bases). V lost 4 bases to trimming and J lost 0 bases, with 13 bases between them. CDR3 size: 16 residues. The CDR3 region has the DNA TGTGCCAGCAGTTCCTTTGGGGGGTCCTCCTACAATGAGCAGTTCTTC. Translating gives CASSSFGGSSYNEQFF.

This clonotype has at least ten counts. The CDR3 is CASSVGTGASTDTQYF. DNA of the CDR3: TGCGCCAGCAGCGTAGGGACAGGGGCTAGCACAGATACGCAGTATTTT. V gene TRBV5-1 combines with J gene TRBJ2-3; TRBD1 agrees at 10 bases. The J segment lost 0 bases and the V segment lost 4 bases, leaving 5 bases of the junction unmatched. Germline CDR1 SGHRS, CDR2 YFSETQ. The CDR3 covers 16 residues. The whole variable domain, remainder taken from reference TRBV5-1 and TRBJ2-3, is KAGVTQTPRYLIKTRGQQVTLSCSPISGHRSVSWYQQTPGQGLQFLFEYFSETQRNKGNFPGRFSGRQFSNSRSEMNVSTLELGDSALYLCASSVGTGASTDTQYFGPGTRLTVL.

V and J are TRBV20-1 and TRBJ2-1; 12 bases line up with TRBD2. This CDR3 has 17 amino acids. In germline, CDR1 is DFQATT, CDR2 SNEGSKA (reference sequence). V lost 3 bases and J lost 4; bases outside the gene matches: 10. CDR3 nucleotide sequence: TGCAGTGCTAGGTTGCTAGCGGGAGGGCCCCCTTACAATGAGCAGTTCTTC. This translates into CSARLLAGGPPYNEQFF.

The genes are TRBV9 and TRBJ2-7; a possible D gene is TRBD1 (5 bases). The CDR3 length is 14 residues. V was trimmed by 4 bases and J by 4 bases, leaving 15 bases between them. Germline V gene data show CDR1 as SGDLS and CDR2 as YYNGEE. The CDR3 loop is CASSPLLQGYEQYF. Written as DNA, the CDR3 is TGTGCCAGCAGCCCCCTCCTCCAGGGTTACGAGCAGTACTTC.

In this sample, this clonotype turned up a few times. This chain joins TRBV7-8 and TRBJ2-7, with D maybe TRBD1 (6 bases). Trimming stripped 5 bases from V and 0 bases from J, with 11 bases between. Germline values: CDR1 SGHVS, CDR2 FQNEAQ. The CDR3 loop spans 14 amino acids. DNA for the CDR3: TGTGCCAGCAGCGAGTACAGGGCCTCCTACGAGCAGTACTTC. Translated, it gives CASSEYRASYEQYF.